This T cell receptor (beta chain) appears in the sequencing data of a study of tumor-infiltrating lymphocytes in localized non-small cell lung cancer. In the study overall: Each patient gave resected tumor and non-adjacent uninvolved lung tissue.

The data were produced by immunoSEQ multiplex PCR, yet TCRdb's version contains in-frame clones alone and is incomplete. The data hold roughly 14,000 clones, with around 82% observed a single time. V lost 5 bases and J lost 9, with 14 bases in between. This CDR3 has 13 amino acids. The V gene's germline CDR1 is SGHTA and CDR2 FQGTGA. The clonotype comes from a human donor with non-small cell lung cancer. The chain is built from TRBV7-3 and TRBJ2-1, with D possibly being TRBD1 (5 bases). Sequencing was carried out using lung tumor tissue. The CDR3 DNA follows: TGTGCCAGCAGCCTCGAAATAAGGGGTGAGCAGTTCTTC. Translation: CASSLEIRGEQFF.